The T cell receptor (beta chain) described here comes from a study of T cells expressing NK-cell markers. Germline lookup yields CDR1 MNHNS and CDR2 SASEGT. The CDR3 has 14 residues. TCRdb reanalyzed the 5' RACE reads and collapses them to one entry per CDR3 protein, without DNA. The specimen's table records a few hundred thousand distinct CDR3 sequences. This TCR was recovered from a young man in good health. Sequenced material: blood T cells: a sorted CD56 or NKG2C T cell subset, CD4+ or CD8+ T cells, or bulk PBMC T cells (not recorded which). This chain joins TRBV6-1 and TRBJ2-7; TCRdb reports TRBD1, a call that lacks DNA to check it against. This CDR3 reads CASSMGGRSYEQYF.